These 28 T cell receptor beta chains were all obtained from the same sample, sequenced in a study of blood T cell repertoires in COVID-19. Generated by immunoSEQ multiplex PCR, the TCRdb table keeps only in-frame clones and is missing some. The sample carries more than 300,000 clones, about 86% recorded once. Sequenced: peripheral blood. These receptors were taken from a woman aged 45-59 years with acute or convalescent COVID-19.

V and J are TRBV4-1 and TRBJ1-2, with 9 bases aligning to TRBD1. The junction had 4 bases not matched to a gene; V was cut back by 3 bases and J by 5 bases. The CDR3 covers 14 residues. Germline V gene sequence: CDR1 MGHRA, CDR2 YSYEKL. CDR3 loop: CASSQGDRGYGYTF. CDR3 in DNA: TGCGCCAGCAGCCAGGGTGACAGGGGGTATGGCTACACCTTC.

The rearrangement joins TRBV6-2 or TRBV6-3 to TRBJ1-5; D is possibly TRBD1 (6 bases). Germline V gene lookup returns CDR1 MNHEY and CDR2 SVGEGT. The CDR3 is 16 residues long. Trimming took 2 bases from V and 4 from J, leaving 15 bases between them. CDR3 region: CASSYAYYRANQPQHF. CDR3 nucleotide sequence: TGTGCCAGCAGTTACGCATATTACAGGGCAAATCAGCCCCAGCATTTT.

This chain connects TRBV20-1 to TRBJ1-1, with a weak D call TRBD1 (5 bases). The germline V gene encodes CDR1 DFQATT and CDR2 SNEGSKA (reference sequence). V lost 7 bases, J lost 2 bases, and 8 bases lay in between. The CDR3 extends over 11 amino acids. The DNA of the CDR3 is TGCAGTGGGGGCGTTAACACTGAAGCTTTCTTT. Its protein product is CSGGVNTEAFF.

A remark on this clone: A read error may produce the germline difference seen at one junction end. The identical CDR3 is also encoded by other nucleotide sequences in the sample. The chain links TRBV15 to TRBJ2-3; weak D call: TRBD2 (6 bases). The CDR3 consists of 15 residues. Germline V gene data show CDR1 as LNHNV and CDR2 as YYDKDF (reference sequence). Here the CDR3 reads CATSRDGGWGDTQYF. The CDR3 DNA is TGCGCCACCAGCAGAGATGGGGGGTGGGGAGATACGCAGTATTTT.

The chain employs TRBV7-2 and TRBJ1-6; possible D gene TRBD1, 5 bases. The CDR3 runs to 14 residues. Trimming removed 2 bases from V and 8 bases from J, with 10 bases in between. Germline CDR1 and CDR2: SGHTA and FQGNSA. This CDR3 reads CASSLIGEDSPLHF. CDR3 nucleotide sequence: TGTGCCAGCAGCTTAATAGGGGAGGATTCACCCCTCCACTTT.

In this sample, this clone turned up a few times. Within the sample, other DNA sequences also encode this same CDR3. CDR3 sequence reads: CAWRPTGGGYGYTF. The CDR3 nucleotides read TGTGCCTGGAGGCCCACAGGGGGCGGCTATGGCTACACCTTC. The rearrangement links TRBV30 to TRBJ1-2; 9 bases map to TRBD1. Per the germline V gene, CDR1 is GTSNPN and CDR2 is SVGIG (reference sequence). The CDR3 consists of 14 residues. The V gene end was trimmed by 3 bases and the J gene end by 4 bases; junction bases not matched to a gene: 6.

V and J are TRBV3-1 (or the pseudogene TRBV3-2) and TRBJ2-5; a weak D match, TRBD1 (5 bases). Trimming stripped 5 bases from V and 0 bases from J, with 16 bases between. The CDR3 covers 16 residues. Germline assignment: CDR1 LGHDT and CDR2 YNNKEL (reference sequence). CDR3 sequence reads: CASSKGAGHDQETQYF. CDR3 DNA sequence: TGTGCCAGCAGCAAAGGGGCCGGACACGACCAAGAGACCCAGTACTTC.

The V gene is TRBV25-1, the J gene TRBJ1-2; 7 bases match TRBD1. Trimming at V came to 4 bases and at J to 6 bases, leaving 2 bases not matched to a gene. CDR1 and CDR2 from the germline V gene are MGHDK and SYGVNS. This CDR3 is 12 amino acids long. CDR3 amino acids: CASSGTGHGYTF. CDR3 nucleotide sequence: TGTGCCAGCAGTGGGACAGGCCATGGCTACACCTTC.

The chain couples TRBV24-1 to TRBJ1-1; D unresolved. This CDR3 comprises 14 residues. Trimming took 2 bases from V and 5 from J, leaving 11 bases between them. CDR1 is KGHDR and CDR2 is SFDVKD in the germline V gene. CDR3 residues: CATSDSRRWTEAFF. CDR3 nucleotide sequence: TGTGCCACCAGTGATTCGCGGAGGTGGACTGAAGCTTTCTTT.

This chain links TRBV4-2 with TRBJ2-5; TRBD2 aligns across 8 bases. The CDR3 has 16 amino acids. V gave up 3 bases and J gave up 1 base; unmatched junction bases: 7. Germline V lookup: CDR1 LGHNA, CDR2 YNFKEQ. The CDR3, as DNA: TGTGCCAGCAGCCACTTCGGGAGGGACCTCCAAGAGACCCAGTACTTC. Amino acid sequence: CASSHFGRDLQETQYF.

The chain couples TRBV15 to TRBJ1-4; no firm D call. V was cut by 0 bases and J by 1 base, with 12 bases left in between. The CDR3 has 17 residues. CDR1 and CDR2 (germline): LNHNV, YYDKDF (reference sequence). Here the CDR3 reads CATSRDRGGGTNEKLFF. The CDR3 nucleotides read TGTGCCACCAGCAGAGATCGGGGTGGAGGAACTAATGAAAAACTGTTTTTT. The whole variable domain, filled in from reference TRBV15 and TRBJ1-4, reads DAMVIQNPRYQVTQFGKPVTLSCSQTLNHNVMYWYQQKSSQAPKLLFHYYDKDFNNEADTPDNFQSRRPNTSFCFLDIRSPGLGDTAMYLCATSRDRGGGTNEKLFFGSGTQLSVL.

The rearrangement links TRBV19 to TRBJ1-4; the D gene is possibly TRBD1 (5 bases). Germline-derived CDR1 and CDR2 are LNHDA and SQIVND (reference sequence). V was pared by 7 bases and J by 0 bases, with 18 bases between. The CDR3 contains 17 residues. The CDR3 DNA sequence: TGTGCCAGTACCCGCGAGGGGAGGAGGGCAACTAATGAAAAACTGTTTTTT. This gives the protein CASTREGRRATNEKLFF.

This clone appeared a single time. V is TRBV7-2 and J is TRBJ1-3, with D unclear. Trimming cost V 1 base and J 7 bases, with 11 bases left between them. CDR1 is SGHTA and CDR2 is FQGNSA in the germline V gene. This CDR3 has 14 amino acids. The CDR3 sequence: CASSLGSRGNTIYF. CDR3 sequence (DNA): TGTGCCAGCAGCTTAGGGTCCCGGGGTAACACCATATATTTT.

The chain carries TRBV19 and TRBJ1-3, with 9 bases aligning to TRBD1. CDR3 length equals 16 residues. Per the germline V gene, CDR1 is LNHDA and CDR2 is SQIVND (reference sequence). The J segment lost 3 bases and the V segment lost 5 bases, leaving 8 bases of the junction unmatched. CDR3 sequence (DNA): TGTGCCAGTAGTTCCACCGGGACAGGGAATGGAAACACCATATATTTT. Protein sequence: CASSSTGTGNGNTIYF.

CDR3 residues: CASSLSAGGGDYNEQFF. The CDR3, as DNA: TGTGCCAGCAGCTTATCCGCTGGGGGAGGGGATTACAATGAGCAGTTCTTC. The chain recombines TRBV7-3 with TRBJ2-1; 7 nucleotides line up with TRBD2. The CDR3 is 17 residues long. From germline, CDR1 is SGHTA and CDR2 FQGTGA. Trimming cost V 2 bases and J 4 bases; bases outside gene matches: 11.

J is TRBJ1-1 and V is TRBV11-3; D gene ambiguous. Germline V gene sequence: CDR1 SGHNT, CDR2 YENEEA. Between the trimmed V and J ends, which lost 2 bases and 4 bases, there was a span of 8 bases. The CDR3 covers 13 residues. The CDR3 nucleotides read TGTGCCAGCAGCTTATCGGGTCTCACTGAAGCTTTCTTT. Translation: CASSLSGLTEAFF.

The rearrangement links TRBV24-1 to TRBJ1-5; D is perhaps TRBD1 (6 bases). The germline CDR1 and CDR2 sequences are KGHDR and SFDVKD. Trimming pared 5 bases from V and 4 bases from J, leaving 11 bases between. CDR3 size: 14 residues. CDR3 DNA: TGTGCCACCAGTGGCTATGACAGGAATCAGCCCCAGCATTTT. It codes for CATSGYDRNQPQHF.

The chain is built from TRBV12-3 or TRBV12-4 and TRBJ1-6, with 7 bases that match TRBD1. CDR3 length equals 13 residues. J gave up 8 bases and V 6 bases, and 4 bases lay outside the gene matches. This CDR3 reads CASRSDRDSPLHF. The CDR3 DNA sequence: TGTGCCAGCAGGTCTGACAGGGATTCACCCCTCCACTTT.

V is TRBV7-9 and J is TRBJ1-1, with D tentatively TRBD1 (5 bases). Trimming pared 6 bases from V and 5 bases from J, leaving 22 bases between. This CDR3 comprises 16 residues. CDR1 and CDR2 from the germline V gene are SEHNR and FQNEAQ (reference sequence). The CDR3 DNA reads TGTGCCAGCAGTTCCACGACCAGGGCCTCCCCAACTGAAGCTTTCTTT. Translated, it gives CASSSTTRASPTEAFF.

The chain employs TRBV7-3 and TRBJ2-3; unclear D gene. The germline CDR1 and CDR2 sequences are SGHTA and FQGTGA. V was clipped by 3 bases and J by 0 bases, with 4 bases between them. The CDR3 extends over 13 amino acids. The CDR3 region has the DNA TGTGCCAGCAGCTTCTCTAGCACAGATACGCAGTATTTT. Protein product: CASSFSSTDTQYF. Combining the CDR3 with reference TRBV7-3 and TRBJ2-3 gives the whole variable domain GAGVSQTPSNKVTEKGKYVELRCDPISGHTALYWYRQSLGQGPEFLIYFQGTGAADDSGLPNDRFFAVRPEGSVSTLKIQRTERGDSAVYLCASSFSSTDTQYFGPGTRLTVL.

The DNA for the CDR3 is TGTGCCAGCAGCTTACGGGTACTAGCGGGATCCAGCACAGATACGCAGTATTTT. Its translation: CASSLRVLAGSSTDTQYF. The chain uses TRBV7-2 and TRBJ2-3, with TRBD2 matching 10 bases. J was trimmed by 0 bases and V by 2 bases; bases with no gene match: 8. This CDR3 is 18 amino acids long. Germline V gene sequence: CDR1 SGHTA, CDR2 FQGNSA.

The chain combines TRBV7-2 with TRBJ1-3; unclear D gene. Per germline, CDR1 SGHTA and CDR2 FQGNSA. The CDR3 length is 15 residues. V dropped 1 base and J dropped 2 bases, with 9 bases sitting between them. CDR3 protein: CASSLGVTPGNTIYF. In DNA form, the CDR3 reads TGTGCCAGCAGCTTAGGAGTGACACCTGGAAACACCATATATTTT.

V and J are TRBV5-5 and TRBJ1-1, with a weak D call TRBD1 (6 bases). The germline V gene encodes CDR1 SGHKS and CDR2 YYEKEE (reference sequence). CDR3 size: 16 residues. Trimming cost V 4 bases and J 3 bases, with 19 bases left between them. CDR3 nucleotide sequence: TGTGCCAGCAGCCTCCTAATGGGGGCTACGGACACTGAAGCTTTCTTT. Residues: CASSLLMGATDTEAFF.

CDR3 amino acids: CATGQGALGYTF. CDR3 bases: TGTGCCACCGGACAGGGGGCGTTAGGCTACACCTTC. The chain uses TRBV28 and TRBJ1-2, with TRBD1 matching 11 bases. Germline lookup yields CDR1 MDHEN and CDR2 SYDVKM. The CDR3 is 12 residues long. Trimming removed 10 bases from V and 8 bases from J; junction bases left unmatched: 6.

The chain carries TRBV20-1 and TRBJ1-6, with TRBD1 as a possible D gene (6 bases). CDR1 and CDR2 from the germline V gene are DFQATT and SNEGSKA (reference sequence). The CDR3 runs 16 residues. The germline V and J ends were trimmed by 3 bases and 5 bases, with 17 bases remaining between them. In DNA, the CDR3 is TGCAGTGCTAGTAACTTTAGGGCAGGGGATAATTCACCCCTCCACTTT. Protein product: CSASNFRAGDNSPLHF.

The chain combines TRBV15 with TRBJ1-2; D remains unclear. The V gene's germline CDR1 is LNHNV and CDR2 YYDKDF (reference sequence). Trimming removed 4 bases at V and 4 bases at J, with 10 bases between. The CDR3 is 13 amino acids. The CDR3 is CATSTADFYGYTF. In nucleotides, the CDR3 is TGTGCCACCAGCACCGCCGACTTCTATGGCTACACCTTC.

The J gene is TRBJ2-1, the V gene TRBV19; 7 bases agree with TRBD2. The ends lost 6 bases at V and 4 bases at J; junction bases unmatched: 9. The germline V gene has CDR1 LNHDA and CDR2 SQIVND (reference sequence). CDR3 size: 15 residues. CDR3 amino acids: CASRLSRGDYNEQFF. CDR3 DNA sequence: TGTGCCAGTAGGCTCTCTCGGGGGGATTACAATGAGCAGTTCTTC.

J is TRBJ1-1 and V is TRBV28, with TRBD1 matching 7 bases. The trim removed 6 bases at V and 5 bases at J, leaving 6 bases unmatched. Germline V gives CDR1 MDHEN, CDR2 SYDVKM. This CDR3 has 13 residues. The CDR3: CASRGGDGTEAFF. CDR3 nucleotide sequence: TGTGCCAGCAGAGGGGGCGATGGGACTGAAGCTTTCTTT.